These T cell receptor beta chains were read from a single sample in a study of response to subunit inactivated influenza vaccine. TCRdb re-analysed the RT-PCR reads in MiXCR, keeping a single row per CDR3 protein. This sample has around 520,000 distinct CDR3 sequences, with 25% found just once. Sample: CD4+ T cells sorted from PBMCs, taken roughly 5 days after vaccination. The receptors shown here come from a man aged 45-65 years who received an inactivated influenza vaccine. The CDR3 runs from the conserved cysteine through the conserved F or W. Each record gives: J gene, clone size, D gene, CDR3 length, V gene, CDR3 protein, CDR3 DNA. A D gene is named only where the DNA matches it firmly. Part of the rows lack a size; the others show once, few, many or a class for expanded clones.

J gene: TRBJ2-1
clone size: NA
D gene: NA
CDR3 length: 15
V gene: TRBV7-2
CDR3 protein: CASSLGPYQKNEQFF
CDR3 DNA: TGTGCCAGCAGCTTAGGGCCCTACCAGAAGAATGAGCAGTTCTTC

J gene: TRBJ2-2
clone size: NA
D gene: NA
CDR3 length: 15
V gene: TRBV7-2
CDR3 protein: CASSLYGSATGELFF
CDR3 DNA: TGTGCCAGCAGCTTATACGGGAGTGCCACCGGGGAGCTGTTTTTT

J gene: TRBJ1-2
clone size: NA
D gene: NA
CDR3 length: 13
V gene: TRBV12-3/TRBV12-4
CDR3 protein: CASSLSTGHGYTF
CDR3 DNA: TGTGCCAGCAGCCTATCCACGGGACATGGCTACACCTTC

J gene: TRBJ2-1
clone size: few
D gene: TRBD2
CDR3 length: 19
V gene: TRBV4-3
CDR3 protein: CASSQAQTSGRGRLNEQFF
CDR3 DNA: TGCGCCAGCAGCCAAGCACAGACTAGCGGGAGAGGACGGTTGAATGAGCAGTTCTTC

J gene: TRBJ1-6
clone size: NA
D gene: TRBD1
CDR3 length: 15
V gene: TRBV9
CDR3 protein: CASSVGTGSGSPLHF
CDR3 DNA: TGTGCCAGCAGCGTCGGGACAGGGTCAGGTTCACCCCTCCACTTT

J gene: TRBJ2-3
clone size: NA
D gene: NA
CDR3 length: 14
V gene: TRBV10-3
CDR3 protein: CAISETGGADTQYF
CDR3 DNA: TGTGCCATCAGTGAGACAGGAGGGGCAGATACGCAGTATTTT

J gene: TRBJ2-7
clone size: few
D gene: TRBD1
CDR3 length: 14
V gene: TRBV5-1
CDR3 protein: CASSIGTGAYEQYF
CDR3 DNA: TGCGCCAGCAGCATAGGGACAGGAGCCTACGAGCAGTACTTC

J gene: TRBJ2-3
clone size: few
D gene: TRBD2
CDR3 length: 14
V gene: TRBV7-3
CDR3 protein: CASSGAGGIDTQYF
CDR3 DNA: TGTGCCAGCAGCGGGGCGGGAGGGATAGATACGCAGTATTTT

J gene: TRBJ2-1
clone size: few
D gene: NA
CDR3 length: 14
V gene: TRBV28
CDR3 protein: CASSDRTSYNEQFF
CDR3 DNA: TGTGCCAGCAGTGACAGGACCTCCTACAATGAGCAGTTCTTC

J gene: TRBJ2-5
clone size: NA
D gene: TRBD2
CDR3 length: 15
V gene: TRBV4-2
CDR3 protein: CASSPIAGGLETQYF
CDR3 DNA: TGTGCCAGCAGCCCAATTGCGGGGGGGCTCGAGACCCAGTACTTC

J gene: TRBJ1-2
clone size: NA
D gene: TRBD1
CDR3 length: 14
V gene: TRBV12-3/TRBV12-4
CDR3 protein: CASSLVSGGGGYTF
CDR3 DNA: TGTGCCAGCAGTCTGGTCTCAGGGGGCGGTGGCTACACCTTC

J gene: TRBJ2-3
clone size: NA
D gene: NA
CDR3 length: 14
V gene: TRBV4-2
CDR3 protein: CASSQAGVSDTQYF
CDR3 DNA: TGTGCCAGCAGCCAAGCCGGAGTCTCAGATACGCAGTATTTT

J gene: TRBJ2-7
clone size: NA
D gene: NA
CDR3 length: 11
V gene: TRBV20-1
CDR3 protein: CSARVPLEQYF
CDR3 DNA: TGCAGTGCTAGAGTACCCTTGGAGCAGTACTTC

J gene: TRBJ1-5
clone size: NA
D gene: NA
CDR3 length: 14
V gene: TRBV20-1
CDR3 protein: CSVKPGGYNQPQHF
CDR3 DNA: TGCAGTGTGAAGCCCGGGGGGTACAATCAGCCCCAGCATTTT

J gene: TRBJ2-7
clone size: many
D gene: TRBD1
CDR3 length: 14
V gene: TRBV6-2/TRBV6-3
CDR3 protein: CASSLDRVGYEQYF
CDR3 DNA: TGTGCCAGCAGTTTGGACAGGGTAGGCTACGAGCAGTACTTC

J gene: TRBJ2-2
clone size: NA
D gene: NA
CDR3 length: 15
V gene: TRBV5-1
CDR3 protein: CASRRAVGGTGELFF
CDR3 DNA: TGCGCCAGCAGAAGGGCGGTCGGGGGCACCGGGGAGCTGTTTTTT

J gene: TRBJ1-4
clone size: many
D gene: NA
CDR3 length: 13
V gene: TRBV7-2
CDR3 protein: CASSLHRGDTLFF
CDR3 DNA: TGTGCCAGCAGCCTACACAGAGGGGACACACTGTTTTTT

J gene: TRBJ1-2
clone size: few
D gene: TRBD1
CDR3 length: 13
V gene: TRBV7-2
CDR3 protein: CASSRQGTDGYTF
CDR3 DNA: TGTGCCAGCAGTCGACAGGGAACGGACGGCTACACCTTC

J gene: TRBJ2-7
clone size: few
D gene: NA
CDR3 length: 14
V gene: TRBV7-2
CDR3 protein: CASSLWDGPYEQYF
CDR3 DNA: TGTGCCAGCAGCTTATGGGACGGACCTTACGAGCAGTACTTC

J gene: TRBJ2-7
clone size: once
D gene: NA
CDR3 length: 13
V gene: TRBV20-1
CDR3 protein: CSARQTEKYEQYF
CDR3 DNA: TGCAGTGCCCGCCAGACAGAGAAATACGAGCAGTACTTC

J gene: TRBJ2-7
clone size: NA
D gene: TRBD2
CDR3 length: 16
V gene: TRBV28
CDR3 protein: CASSLSYGGRAYEQYF
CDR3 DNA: TGTGCCAGCAGTTTATCCTACGGCGGGAGGGCTTACGAGCAGTACTTC

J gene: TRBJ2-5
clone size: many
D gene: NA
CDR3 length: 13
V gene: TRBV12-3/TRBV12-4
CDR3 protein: CASTPGPSGTQYF
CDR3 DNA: TGTGCCAGCACCCCGGGCCCCTCTGGGACCCAGTACTTC

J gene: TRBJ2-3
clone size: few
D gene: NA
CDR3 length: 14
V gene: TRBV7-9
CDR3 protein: CASSLGLSGDTQYF
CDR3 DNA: TGTGCCAGCAGCTTAGGTCTGTCCGGGGATACGCAGTATTTT

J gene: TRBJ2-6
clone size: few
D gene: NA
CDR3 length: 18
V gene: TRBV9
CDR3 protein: CASSVRAGAYSGANVLTF
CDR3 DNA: TGTGCCAGCAGCGTAAGGGCAGGAGCCTACTCTGGGGCCAACGTCCTGACTTTC